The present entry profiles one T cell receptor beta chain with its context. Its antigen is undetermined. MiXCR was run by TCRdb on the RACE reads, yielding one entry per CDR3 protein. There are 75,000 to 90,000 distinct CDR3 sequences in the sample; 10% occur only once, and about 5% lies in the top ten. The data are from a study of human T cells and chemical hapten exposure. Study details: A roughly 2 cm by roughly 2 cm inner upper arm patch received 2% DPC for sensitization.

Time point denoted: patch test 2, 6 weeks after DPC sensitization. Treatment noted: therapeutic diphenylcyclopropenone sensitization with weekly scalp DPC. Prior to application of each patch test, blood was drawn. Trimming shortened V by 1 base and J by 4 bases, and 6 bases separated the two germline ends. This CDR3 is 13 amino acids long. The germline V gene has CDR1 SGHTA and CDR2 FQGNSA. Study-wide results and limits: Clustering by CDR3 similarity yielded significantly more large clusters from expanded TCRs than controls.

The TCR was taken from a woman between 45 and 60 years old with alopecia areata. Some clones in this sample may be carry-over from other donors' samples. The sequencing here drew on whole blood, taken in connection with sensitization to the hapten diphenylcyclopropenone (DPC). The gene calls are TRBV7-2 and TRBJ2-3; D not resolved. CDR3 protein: CASSLGVSDTQYF. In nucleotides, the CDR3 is TGTGCCAGCAGCTTAGGAGTTTCAGATACGCAGTATTTT.